Below, one TCR beta chain is given with its context. The antigen is undetermined. Germline trimming cut 6 bases from V and 4 bases from J; bases unmatched to any gene: 7. Looked up from germline, CDR1 is MNHNS and CDR2 is SASEGT. The CDR3 is 15 amino acids. These data originate in a study of OX40 agonist ivuxolimab in advanced cancers. The wider study: Antecedent anti-PD-1, anti-PD-L1 or anti-CTLA-4 therapy was permissible, with under 50% having received some. The study, taken as a whole, reports: Expansion of clones was among the lowest in partial responders at 0.1-3.0 mg/kg. Not determined was the antigen specificity of the expanded peripheral T cells.

Assay used: immunoSEQ multiplex PCR; TCRdb lists only in-frame clones, some missing. The repertoire consists of approximately 74,000 clones, with around 90% occurring once and the leading ten covering roughly 10%. The investigators sampled blood at baseline, at cycle 4 day 1, and at cycle 7 day 1. V usage is TRBV6-1 and J usage is TRBJ2-5; 11 nucleotides align to TRBD2. The source material was CD4+ or CD8+ T cells sorted from blood, sampled in a trial of the OX40 agonist ivuxolimab. The sequence was collected from an adult with an advanced solid tumor such as melanoma, head and neck, liver or kidney cancer. CDR3 DNA sequence: TGTGCCAGCAGGGGTACTAGCGGGAGACGAGAGACCCAGTACTTC. Translating gives CASRGTSGRRETQYF.